These 26 T cell receptor beta chains were all obtained from the same sample, sequenced in a study of blood T cell repertoires in COVID-19. The data were produced by immunoSEQ multiplex PCR, yet TCRdb's version contains in-frame clones alone and is incomplete. Seen here are around 45,000 clones, approximately 80% observed once, and the top ten hold around 22%. The specimen sequenced was peripheral blood. The receptor set was obtained from a woman in her sixties with acute or convalescent COVID-19.

This chain links TRBV9 with TRBJ1-1; no reliable D call. Trimming took off 1 base at V and 5 bases at J, with 6 bases between the two ends. The CDR3 is 12 residues long. Germline V gene sequence: CDR1 SGDLS, CDR2 YYNGEE. The CDR3 loop reads CASSVIETEAFF. The CDR3 DNA sequence: TGTGCCAGCAGCGTAATAGAGACTGAAGCTTTCTTT.

This chain connects TRBV19 to TRBJ2-1; D is perhaps TRBD1 (6 bases). With 7 bases removed from V and 0 bases from J, the gap between germline ends came to 13 bases. Per germline, CDR1 LNHDA and CDR2 SQIVND (reference sequence). The CDR3 has 15 residues. The CDR3 nucleotides read TGTGCCAGTAATAACAGGGCGAGCTCCTACAATGAGCAGTTCTTC. Translation: CASNNRASSYNEQFF.

The rearrangement links TRBV2 to TRBJ1-2; D is uncertain. Germline V gives CDR1 SNHLY, CDR2 FYNNEI. Trimming cost V 3 bases and J 7 bases, with 18 bases left between them. The CDR3 extends over 15 amino acids. In DNA, the CDR3 is TGTGCCAGCAGTGAGGACTTTACAGCCTCCCCTGGCTACACCTTC. Translation: CASSEDFTASPGYTF.

This clone has more than one count but fewer than ten. The chain carries TRBV11-1 and TRBJ2-2, with D perhaps matching TRBD2 (5 bases). V was clipped by 5 bases and J by 3 bases, with 13 bases between them. CDR3 length equals 15 residues. Germline lookup yields CDR1 SGHAT and CDR2 FQDESV (reference sequence). CDR3 in amino acids: CASSLRAEYTGELFF. The DNA of the CDR3 is TGTGCCAGCAGCCTCCGAGCGGAGTACACCGGGGAGCTGTTTTTT.

The chain employs TRBV18 and TRBJ2-3; unclear D gene. The V and J ends lost 3 bases and 3 bases respectively, with 7 bases between them. The CDR3 loop spans 13 amino acids. Germline lookup yields CDR1 KGHSH and CDR2 LQKENI. The CDR3 DNA follows: TGTGCCAGCTCACCCTCCAGAACAGATACGCAGTATTTT. Residues: CASSPSRTDTQYF.

CDR3 region: CATSRFPGGADNEQFF. The DNA of the CDR3 is TGTGCCACCAGCAGATTTCCAGGGGGCGCGGACAATGAGCAGTTCTTC. The rearrangement links TRBV15 to TRBJ2-1; 8 nucleotides agree with TRBD1. Germline assignment: CDR1 LNHNV and CDR2 YYDKDF (reference sequence). This CDR3 is 16 amino acids long. With V trimmed by 2 bases and J by 5 bases, 8 bases remained unmatched.

Concerning this clone itself: The junction shows a germline mismatch at one end, possibly a read error. The V call is TRBV7-2, the J call TRBJ2-1, with TRBD1 as a possible D gene (6 bases). The germline CDR1 and CDR2 sequences are SGHTA and FQGNSA. The CDR3 runs 15 residues. The CDR3 here is CASSFVAGGYDEQFF. The CDR3 DNA is TGTGCCAGCAGCTTCGTAGCTGGGGGCTACGATGAGCAGTTCTTC.

This clone was observed a few times. The V gene is TRBV2, the J gene TRBJ2-1; D gene uncertain. The CDR3 consists of 13 residues. Trimming removed 7 bases at V and 6 bases at J, with 13 bases between. CDR1 SNHLY and CDR2 FYNNEI come from the germline V gene. CDR3 loop: CASTVAVLNEQFF. DNA of the CDR3: TGTGCCAGCACCGTAGCCGTTCTCAATGAGCAGTTCTTC.

The chain joins TRBV19 to TRBJ1-2, with no clear D. Trimming cost V 0 bases and J 1 base, with 6 bases left between them. Per the germline V gene, CDR1 is LNHDA and CDR2 is SQIVND (reference sequence). CDR3 size: 14 residues. CDR3 in DNA: TGTGCCAGTAGTATAGATAACAATAACTATGGCTACACCTTC. Residues: CASSIDNNNYGYTF.

This chain joins TRBV30 and TRBJ2-1; D not resolved. The CDR3 is 13 amino acids. The V end was cut by 0 bases, the J end by 5 bases, with 8 bases between. Germline CDR1 reads GTSNPN; CDR2 reads SVGIG (reference sequence). CDR3 sequence (DNA): TGTGCCTGGAGTGTACGACAAAACAATGAGCAGTTCTTC. It codes for CAWSVRQNNEQFF.

The chain carries TRBV28 and TRBJ2-1, with 7 bases identical to TRBD1. The CDR3 sequence is 15 residues long. CDR1 and CDR2 from the germline V gene are MDHEN and SYDVKM. Trimming removed 6 bases from V and 4 bases from J; junction bases left unmatched: 9. The CDR3 protein is CASRVTGVMYNEQFF. CDR3 nucleotide sequence: TGTGCCAGCAGGGTTACAGGGGTCATGTACAATGAGCAGTTCTTC.

V gene TRBV15 combines with J gene TRBJ1-3; D remains unclear. Trimming shortened V by 4 bases and J by 1 base, and 11 bases separated the two germline ends. CDR3 length: 15 amino acids. The germline CDR1 and CDR2 sequences are LNHNV and YYDKDF (reference sequence). The CDR3 sequence is CATSKVGYSGNTIYF. CDR3 nucleotide sequence: TGTGCCACCAGCAAGGTGGGCTATTCTGGAAACACCATATATTTT.

Here the CDR3 reads CASSYGLAGVDEQFF. CDR3 DNA sequence: TGCGCCAGCAGCTACGGACTAGCGGGGGTGGATGAGCAGTTCTTC. The V call is TRBV5-1, the J call TRBJ2-1; 13 nucleotides line up with TRBD2. The V and J ends lost 3 bases and 8 bases, in that order; junction bases with no gene match: 5. CDR1 is SGHRS and CDR2 is YFSETQ in the germline V gene. The CDR3 runs 15 residues. The whole variable domain, remainder taken from reference TRBV5-1 and TRBJ2-1, is KAGVTQTPRYLIKTRGQQVTLSCSPISGHRSVSWYQQTPGQGLQFLFEYFSETQRNKGNFPGRFSGRQFSNSRSEMNVSTLELGDSALYLCASSYGLAGVDEQFFGPGTRLTVL.

This clone was detected only a few times. This chain joins TRBV5-6 and TRBJ2-3, with D possibly matching TRBD2 (5 bases). V shed 3 bases and J shed 2 bases, with 19 bases lying between them. Per germline, CDR1 SGHDT and CDR2 YYEEEE. The CDR3 sequence is 17 residues long. CDR3 in amino acids: CASSSRPGFLNTDTQYF. The CDR3 DNA reads TGTGCCAGCAGCTCGAGACCGGGATTCTTAAACACAGATACGCAGTATTTT.

The chain carries TRBV7-9 and TRBJ1-4; D perhaps matches TRBD1 (5 bases). The CDR3 length is 14 residues. V was clipped by 7 bases and J by 2 bases, with 11 bases between them. Germline V CDR1 and CDR2: SEHNR, FQNEAQ (reference sequence). This chain's CDR3 is CASTTGTTNEKLFF. CDR3 nucleotides: TGTGCCAGCACCACAGGCACCACTAATGAAAAACTGTTTTTT. Full variable domain (remainder filled in from reference TRBV7-9 and TRBJ1-4): DTGVSQNPRHKITKRGQNVTFRCDPISEHNRLYWYRQTLGQGPEFLTYFQNEAQLEKSRLLSDRFSAERPKGSFSTLEIQRTEQGDSAMYLCASTTGTTNEKLFFGSGTQLSVL.

This rearrangement joins TRBV2 to TRBJ1-2; unclear D gene. The CDR3 extends over 16 amino acids. The V gene's germline CDR1 is SNHLY and CDR2 FYNNEI. The germline V and J ends were trimmed by 2 bases and 4 bases, with 17 bases remaining between them. The CDR3 loop is CASSELESLTSYGYTF. In nucleotides, the CDR3 is TGTGCCAGCAGTGAATTGGAATCACTAACCTCCTATGGCTACACCTTC. The entire variable domain, with the rest obtained from reference TRBV2 and TRBJ1-2, is as follows: EPEVTQTPSHQVTQMGQEVILRCVPISNHLYFYWYRQILGQKVEFLVSFYNNEISEKSEIFDDQFSVERPDGSNFTLKIRSTKLEDSAMYFCASSELESLTSYGYTFGSGTRLTVV.

This clone was recorded once. The chain recombines TRBV19 with TRBJ1-2; 12 bases agree with TRBD1. V dropped 1 base and J dropped 2; count of bases not matched to a gene: 2. CDR3 length: 16 residues. Germline V gives CDR1 LNHDA, CDR2 SQIVND (reference sequence). The CDR3 region is CASSIVGTGGNYGYTF. In DNA form, the CDR3 reads TGTGCCAGTAGTATAGTAGGGACAGGGGGCAACTATGGCTACACCTTC.

V is TRBV9 and J is TRBJ1-5, with D hard to call. The CDR3 contains 14 residues. Germline assignment: CDR1 SGDLS and CDR2 YYNGEE. Trimming pared 4 bases from V and 5 bases from J, leaving 13 bases between. The CDR3, as DNA: TGTGCCAGCAGCTCCGGGTTGTTAGATCAGCCCCAGCATTTT. Translated, it gives CASSSGLLDQPQHF.

V usage is TRBV6-2 or TRBV6-3 and J usage is TRBJ1-1; TRBD1 agrees at 8 bases. The germline gives CDR1 MNHEY, CDR2 SVGEGT. V lost 5 bases, J lost 3 bases, and 2 bases stayed unmatched. CDR3 length: 13 amino acids. CDR3 sequence reads: CASSETGDTEAFF. For the CDR3, the DNA is TGTGCCAGCAGTGAGACAGGGGACACTGAAGCTTTCTTT.

The V and J genes are TRBV18 and TRBJ2-3; 7 nucleotides line up with TRBD2. The junction had 1 base not matched to a gene; V was cut back by 0 bases and J by 1 base. Germline values: CDR1 KGHSH, CDR2 LQKENI. The CDR3 length is 15 residues. CDR3: CASSPPLAGTDTQYF. CDR3 bases: TGTGCCAGCTCACCACCTCTAGCGGGCACAGATACGCAGTATTTT.

The rearrangement joins TRBV11-2 to TRBJ1-1; no reliable D call. This CDR3 comprises 14 residues. Trimming pared 5 bases from V and 0 bases from J, leaving 10 bases between. Germline loops: CDR1 SGHAT, CDR2 FQNNGV. The CDR3 DNA is TGTGCCAGCAGCCAGGTGTTCATGAACACTGAAGCTTTCTTT. Amino acids: CASSQVFMNTEAFF.

This sequence joins TRBV7-9 and TRBJ2-1; 8 bases are a match to TRBD2. V was clipped by 2 bases and J by 2 bases; unmatched bases: 2. This CDR3 comprises 15 residues. Germline CDR1 and CDR2: SEHNR and FQNEAQ (reference sequence). The CDR3 here is CASSLLAGPYNEQFF. Written as DNA, the CDR3 is TGTGCCAGCAGCTTATTAGCGGGGCCCTACAATGAGCAGTTCTTC. Complete variable domain (other parts from reference TRBV7-9 and TRBJ2-1): DTGVSQNPRHKITKRGQNVTFRCDPISEHNRLYWYRQTLGQGPEFLTYFQNEAQLEKSRLLSDRFSAERPKGSFSTLEIQRTEQGDSAMYLCASSLLAGPYNEQFFGPGTRLTVL.

V and J are TRBV27 and TRBJ2-7; D perhaps matches TRBD2 (6 bases). Germline-derived CDR1 and CDR2 are MNHEY and SMNVEV (reference sequence). CDR3 length equals 15 residues. V was shortened by 2 bases and J by 4 bases, with 15 bases between the two germline ends. In DNA, the CDR3 is TGTGCCAGCAGTTTAAAGGGGCCGGCGGGGTACGAGCAGTACTTC. This codes for CASSLKGPAGYEQYF.

V usage is TRBV19 and J usage is TRBJ2-7; D call uncertain. This CDR3 is built from 14 residues. The germline CDR1 and CDR2 sequences are LNHDA and SQIVND (reference sequence). The germline V and J ends were trimmed by 5 bases and 2 bases, with 13 bases remaining between them. This chain's CDR3 is CASSLLQRTYEQYF. The CDR3 DNA is TGTGCCAGTAGTCTTCTACAGAGAACCTACGAGCAGTACTTC.

The rearrangement uses TRBV2 and TRBJ2-2; a possible D gene is TRBD2 (8 bases). Germline CDR1 SNHLY, CDR2 FYNNEI. The CDR3 spans 18 residues. V was cut by 8 bases and J by 0 bases, with 22 bases left in between. Here the CDR3 reads CASGRPGGGQTNTGELFF. Here the CDR3 DNA reads TGTGCCAGCGGACGTCCCGGGGGGGGACAGACGAACACCGGGGAGCTGTTTTTT.

The gene calls are TRBV4-1 and TRBJ1-4, with D unresolved. The CDR3 totals 15 residues. Germline CDR1 reads MGHRA; CDR2 reads YSYEKL. V was trimmed by 3 bases and J by 7 bases, leaving 15 bases between them. The CDR3 reads CASSQHQDLGEKLFF. Here the CDR3 DNA reads TGCGCCAGCAGCCAGCACCAAGACTTGGGTGAAAAACTGTTTTTT.